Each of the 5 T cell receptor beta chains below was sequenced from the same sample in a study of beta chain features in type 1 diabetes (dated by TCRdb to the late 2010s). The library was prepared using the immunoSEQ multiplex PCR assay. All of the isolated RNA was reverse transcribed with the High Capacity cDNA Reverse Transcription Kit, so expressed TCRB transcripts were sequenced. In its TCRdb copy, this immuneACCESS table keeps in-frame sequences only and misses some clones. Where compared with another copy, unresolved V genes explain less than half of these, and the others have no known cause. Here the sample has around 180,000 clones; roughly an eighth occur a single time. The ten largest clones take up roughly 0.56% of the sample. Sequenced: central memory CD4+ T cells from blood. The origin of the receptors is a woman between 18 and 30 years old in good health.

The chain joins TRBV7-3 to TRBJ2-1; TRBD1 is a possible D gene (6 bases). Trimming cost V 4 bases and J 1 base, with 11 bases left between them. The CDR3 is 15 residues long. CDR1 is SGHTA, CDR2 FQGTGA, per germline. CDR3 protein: CASSSYRVSYNEQFF. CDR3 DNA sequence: TGTGCCAGCAGCTCCTACAGGGTGTCCTACAATGAGCAGTTCTTC.

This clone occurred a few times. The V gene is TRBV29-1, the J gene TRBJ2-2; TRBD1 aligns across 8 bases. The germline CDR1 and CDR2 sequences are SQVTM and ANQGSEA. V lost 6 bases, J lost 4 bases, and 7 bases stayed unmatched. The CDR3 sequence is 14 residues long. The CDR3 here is CSVPGTGRTGELFF. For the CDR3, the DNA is TGCAGCGTCCCCGGGACAGGCCGCACCGGGGAGCTGTTTTTT.

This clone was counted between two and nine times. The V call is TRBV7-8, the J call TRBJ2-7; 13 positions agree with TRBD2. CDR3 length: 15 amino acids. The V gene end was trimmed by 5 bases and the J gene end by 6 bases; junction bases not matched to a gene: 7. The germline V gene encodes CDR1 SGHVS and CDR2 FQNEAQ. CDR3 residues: CASSPRTSGSGEQYF. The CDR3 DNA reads TGTGCCAGCAGCCCTAGGACTAGCGGGAGTGGCGAGCAGTACTTC.

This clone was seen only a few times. The DNA for the CDR3 is TGTGCCAGCAGCACCCGGACTAGCGGGAGGATAGGGGAGCTGTTTTTT. Amino acids: CASSTRTSGRIGELFF. The chain uses TRBV5-6 and TRBJ2-2, with 14 bases aligning to TRBD2. After removal of 4 bases from V and 8 bases from J, the junction contained 7 bases not matched to a gene. This CDR3 has 16 residues. Germline CDR1 SGHDT, CDR2 YYEEEE.

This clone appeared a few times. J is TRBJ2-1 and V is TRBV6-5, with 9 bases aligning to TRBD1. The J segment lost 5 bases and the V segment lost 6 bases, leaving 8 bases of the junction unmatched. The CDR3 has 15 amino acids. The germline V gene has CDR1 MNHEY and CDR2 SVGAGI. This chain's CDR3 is CASSRDRAGNNEQFF. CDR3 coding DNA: TGTGCCAGCAGCCGGGACAGGGCGGGGAACAATGAGCAGTTCTTC.